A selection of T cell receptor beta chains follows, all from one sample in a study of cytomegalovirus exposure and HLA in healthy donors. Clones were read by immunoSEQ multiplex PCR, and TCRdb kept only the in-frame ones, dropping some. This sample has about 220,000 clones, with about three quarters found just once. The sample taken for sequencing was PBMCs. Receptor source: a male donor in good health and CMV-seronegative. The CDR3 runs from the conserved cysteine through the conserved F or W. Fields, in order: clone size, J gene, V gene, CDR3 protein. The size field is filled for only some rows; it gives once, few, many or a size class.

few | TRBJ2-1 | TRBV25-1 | CASRANRGQNEQFF
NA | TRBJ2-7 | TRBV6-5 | CASRETSGYEQYF
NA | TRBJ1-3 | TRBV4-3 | CASSQDGQEFSGNTIYF
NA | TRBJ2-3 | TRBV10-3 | CAISETKGRTDTQYF
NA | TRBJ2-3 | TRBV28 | CASSRRTGSDTQYF
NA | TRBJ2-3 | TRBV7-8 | CASSLGQGSTDTQYF
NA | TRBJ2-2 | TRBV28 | CASSSRQGRTGELFF
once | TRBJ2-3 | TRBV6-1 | CASRETGTDTQYF
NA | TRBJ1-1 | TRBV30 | CAWTRTGPEAFF
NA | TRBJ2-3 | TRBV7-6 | CASSPRGRDTDTQYF
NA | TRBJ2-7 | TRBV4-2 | CASSQEGGEGEQYF
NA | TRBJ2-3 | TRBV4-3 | CASSHAGDTQYF
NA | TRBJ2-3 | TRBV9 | CASSRGGVTDTQYF
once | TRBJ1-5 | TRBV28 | CASSTGGSVGPQHF
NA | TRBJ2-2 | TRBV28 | CASRPGQGAPGTGELFF
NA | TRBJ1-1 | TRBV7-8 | CASSLGTDKAFF
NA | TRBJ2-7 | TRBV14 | CASSQTSRRVSYEQYF
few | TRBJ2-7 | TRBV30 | CAWSVWSPTGEQYF
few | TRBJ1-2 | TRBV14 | CASSQRGTGTGYTF
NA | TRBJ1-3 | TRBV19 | CASGRGSGNTIYF
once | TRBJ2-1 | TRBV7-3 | CASSRGGGYEQFF
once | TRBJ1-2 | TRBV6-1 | CASSVYGQGRDYGYTF
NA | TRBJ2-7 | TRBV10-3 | CAISGGTGSSYEQYF
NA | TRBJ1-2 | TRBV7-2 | CASSRDRGRDDGYTF
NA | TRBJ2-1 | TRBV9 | CASSSPPSGVEQFF
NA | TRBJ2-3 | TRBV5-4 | CASSRSDRGHSDTQYF
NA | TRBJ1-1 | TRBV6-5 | CASSYSSGYTEAFF
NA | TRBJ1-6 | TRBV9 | CASSERKGLGNSPLHF
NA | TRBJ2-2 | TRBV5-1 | CASSSGQGGELFF
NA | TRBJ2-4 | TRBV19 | CASREGARNIQYF
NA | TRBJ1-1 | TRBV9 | CASNPTGGNTEAFF
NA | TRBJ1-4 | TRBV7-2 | CASSLAAGAGEKLFF
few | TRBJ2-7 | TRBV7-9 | CASSLAQGTDYEQYF
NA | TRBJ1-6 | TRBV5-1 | CASRAGTDNSPLHF
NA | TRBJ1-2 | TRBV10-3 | CAISSQGADGYTF
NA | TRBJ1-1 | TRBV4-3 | CASSLRGGEAFF
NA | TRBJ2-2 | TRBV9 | CASSVSEAGGTGELFF
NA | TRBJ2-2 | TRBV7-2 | CASTLERGGELFF
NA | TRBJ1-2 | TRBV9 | CASTPSSRTGINYGYTF
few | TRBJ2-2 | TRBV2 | CASSVGQGVTGELFF
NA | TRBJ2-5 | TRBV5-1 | CASSLVRGLAATETQYF
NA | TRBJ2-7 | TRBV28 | CASSLPPTSYEQYF
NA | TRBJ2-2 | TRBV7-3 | CASSAGGDTGELFF